These 6 T cell receptor beta chains were all obtained from the same sample, sequenced in a study of cytomegalovirus exposure and HLA in healthy donors. It was with 60 Vbeta and 13 Jbeta primers that the PCR ran. Profiling relied on immunoSEQ multiplex PCR, and the TCRdb table lists in-frame clones only, not all of them. The table records under 200,000 clones, about 85% of them present only once. Input material: PBMCs. The origin of the receptors is a woman between 45 and 65 years old in good health and CMV-seropositive.

Written as DNA, the CDR3 is TGCGCCAGCAGCTTGGGTCAGGGGAGCGAAGCTTTCTTT. This sequence encodes CASSLGQGSEAFF. The chain joins TRBV5-1 to TRBJ1-1; D possibly corresponds to TRBD1 (6 bases). The CDR3 has 13 residues. Trimming took off 0 bases at V and 8 bases at J, with 11 bases between the two ends. CDR1 and CDR2 from the germline V gene are SGHRS and YFSETQ.

The chain employs TRBV5-1 and TRBJ2-5; a possible D gene is TRBD2 (5 bases). From germline, CDR1 is SGHRS and CDR2 YFSETQ. The CDR3 is 15 residues long. Trimming shortened V by 1 base and J by 2 bases, and 12 bases separated the two germline ends. In nucleotides, the CDR3 is TGCGCCAGCAGCTTGTATCCGGGGATACAAGAGACCCAGTACTTC. Residues: CASSLYPGIQETQYF.

This clone appeared a few times. At one boundary the junction diverges from the germline segment, which might be a read error. V and J are TRBV7-6 and TRBJ2-1; D gene uncertain. The CDR3 extends over 13 amino acids. Germline V gene lookup returns CDR1 SGHVS and CDR2 FNYEAQ. The CDR3 loop is CASSLVVSGPLVF. Written as DNA, the CDR3 is TGTGCCAGCAGCTTAGTGGTATCAGGCCCATTGGTCTTC.

V and J are TRBV7-2 and TRBJ2-1; no clear D. V lost 3 bases to trimming and J lost 12 bases, with 12 bases between them. The germline V gene encodes CDR1 SGHTA and CDR2 FQGNSA. The CDR3 has 12 amino acids. The CDR3 reads CASSFESTGQFF. CDR3 DNA: TGTGCCAGCAGCTTCGAGAGTACCGGGCAGTTCTTC.

This CDR3 reads CASSKTGADTQYF. CDR3 DNA sequence: TGCGCCAGCAGCAAAACGGGGGCAGATACGCAGTATTTT. The chain is built from TRBV10-1 and TRBJ2-3; D may be TRBD2 (6 bases). This CDR3 has 13 residues. V dropped 6 bases and J dropped 4 bases, with 11 bases sitting between them. The germline V gene encodes CDR1 WNHNN and CDR2 SYGVQD (reference sequence).

The chain carries TRBV6-5 and TRBJ1-1, with D maybe TRBD1 (5 bases). Trimming removed 8 bases from V and 1 base from J, with 11 bases in between. Germline V gives CDR1 MNHEY, CDR2 SVGAGI. This CDR3 has 13 amino acids. CDR3 region: CASHKTANTEAFF. DNA for the CDR3: TGTGCCAGCCATAAGACAGCGAACACTGAAGCTTTCTTT.